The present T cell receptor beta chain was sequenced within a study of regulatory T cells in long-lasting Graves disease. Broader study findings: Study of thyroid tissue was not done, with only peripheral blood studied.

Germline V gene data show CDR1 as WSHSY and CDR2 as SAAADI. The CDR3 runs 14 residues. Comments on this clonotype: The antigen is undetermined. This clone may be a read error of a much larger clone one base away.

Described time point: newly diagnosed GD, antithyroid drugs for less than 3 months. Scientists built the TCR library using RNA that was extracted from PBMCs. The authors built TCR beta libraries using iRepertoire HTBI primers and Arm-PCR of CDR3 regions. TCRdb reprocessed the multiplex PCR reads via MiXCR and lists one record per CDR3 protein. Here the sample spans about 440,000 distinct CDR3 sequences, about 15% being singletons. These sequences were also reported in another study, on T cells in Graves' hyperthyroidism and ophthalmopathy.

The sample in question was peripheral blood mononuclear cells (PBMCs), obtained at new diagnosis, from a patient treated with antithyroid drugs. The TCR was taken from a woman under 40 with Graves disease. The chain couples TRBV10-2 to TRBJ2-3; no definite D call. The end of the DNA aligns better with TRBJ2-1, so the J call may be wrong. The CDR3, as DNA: TGCGCCAGCAGTGAGGCACTCGGCTCCTACGAGCAGTTCTTC. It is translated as CASSEALGSYEQFF.